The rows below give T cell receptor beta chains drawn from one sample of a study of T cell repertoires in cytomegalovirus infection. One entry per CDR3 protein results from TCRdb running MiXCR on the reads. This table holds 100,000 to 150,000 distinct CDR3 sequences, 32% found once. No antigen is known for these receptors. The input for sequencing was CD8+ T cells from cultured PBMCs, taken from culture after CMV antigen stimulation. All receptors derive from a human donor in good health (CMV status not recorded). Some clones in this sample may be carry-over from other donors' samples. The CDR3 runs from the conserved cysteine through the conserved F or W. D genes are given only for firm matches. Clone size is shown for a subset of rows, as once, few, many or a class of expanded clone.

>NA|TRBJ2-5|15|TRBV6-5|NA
TGTGCCAGCAGTTACTCTGGGGGGCCGGGGGAGACCCAGTACTTC
CASSYSGGPGETQYF
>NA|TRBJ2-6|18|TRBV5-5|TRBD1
TGTGCCAGCAGCTTGTATGAGACAGGGGGCTCTGGGGCCAACGTCCTGACTTTC
CASSLYETGGSGANVLTF
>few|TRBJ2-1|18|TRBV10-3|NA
TGTGCCATCAGTGGACCCTCTTTATTAGGGGGTACGTTCAGTGAGCAGTTCTTC
CAISGPSLLGGTFSEQFF
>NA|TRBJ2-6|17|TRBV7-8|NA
TGTGCCAGCACCCATTCGGGGGCGAATTCTGGGGCCAACGTCCTGACTTTC
CASTHSGANSGANVLTF
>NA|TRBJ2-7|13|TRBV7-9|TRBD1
TGTGCCAGCAGCTTAACAGGGGTCAAGGAGCAGTACTTC
CASSLTGVKEQYF
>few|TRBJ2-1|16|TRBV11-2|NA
TGTGCCAGCAGCTTAGATGGTCGCCTCTCTGTCAATGAGCAGTTCTTC
CASSLDGRLSVNEQFF
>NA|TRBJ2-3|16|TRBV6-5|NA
TGTGCCAGCAGTTACTATGGTCAGGGGGGGACAGATACGCAGTATTTT
CASSYYGQGGTDTQYF
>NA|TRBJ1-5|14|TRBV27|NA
TGTGCCAGCAGTTTATCCTGGGGCAATCAGCCCCAGCATTTT
CASSLSWGNQPQHF
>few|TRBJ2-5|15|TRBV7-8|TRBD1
TGTGCCAGCAGCCTACGACAGGGAGAACGAGAGACCCAGTACTTC
CASSLRQGERETQYF
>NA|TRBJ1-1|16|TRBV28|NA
TGTGCCAGCAGTCCTACTGCCGCGGGACCGAACACTGAAGCTTTCTTT
CASSPTAAGPNTEAFF
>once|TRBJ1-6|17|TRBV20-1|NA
TGCAGTGCTAGAGACAGGGGATCGGGCCTTTTGAGTTCACCCCTCCACTTT
CSARDRGSGLLSSPLHF
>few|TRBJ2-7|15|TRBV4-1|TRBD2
TGCGCCAGCAGCCCGGGACTAGCGGGGGAGAACGAGCAGTACTTC
CASSPGLAGENEQYF
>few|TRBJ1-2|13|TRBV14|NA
TGTGCCAGCAGCCTCGCCAGGGCGCAAGGCTACACCTTC
CASSLARAQGYTF
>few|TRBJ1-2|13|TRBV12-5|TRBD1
TGTGCTAGTGGTTTGGGGACAGGCTATGGCTACACCTTC
CASGLGTGYGYTF
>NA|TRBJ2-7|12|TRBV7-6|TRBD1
TGTGCCGGACAGGAGGCGTCCTACGAGCAGTACTTC
CAGQEASYEQYF
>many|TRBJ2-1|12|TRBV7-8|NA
TGTGCCAGCAGCTTAGCCCCCGGGGATGCGTTCTTC
CASSLAPGDAFF
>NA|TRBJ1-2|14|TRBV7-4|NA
TGTGCCAGCAGCTTAGATTCGAAATGGTATGGCTACACCTTC
CASSLDSKWYGYTF
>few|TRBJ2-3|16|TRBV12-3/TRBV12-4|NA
TGTGCCAGCAGTCCCCCGGGGCCGGGACCCACAGATACGCAGTATTTT
CASSPPGPGPTDTQYF
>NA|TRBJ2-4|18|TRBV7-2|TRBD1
TGTGCCAGCAGCCAGGACAGGGTGCCGTTAGGTACCAAAAACATTCAGTACTTC
CASSQDRVPLGTKNIQYF
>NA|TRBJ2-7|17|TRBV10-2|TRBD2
TGCGCCAGTACCGGACTAGCGGGGGGTTTCGGCTCCTACGAGCAGTACTTC
CASTGLAGGFGSYEQYF
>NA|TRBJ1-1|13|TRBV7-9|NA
TGTGCCAGCAGCCAGCAGGGAACTCAGGAAGCTTTCTTT
CASSQQGTQEAFF
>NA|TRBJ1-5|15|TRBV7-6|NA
TGTGCCAGCAGCGAACAGGATTCCGTCAATCAGCCCCGGTATTTT
CASSEQDSVNQPRYF
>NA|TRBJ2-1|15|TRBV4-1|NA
TGCGCCAGCAGCCCCTTTACGGGGTCCAACAATGAGCAGTTCTTC
CASSPFTGSNNEQFF
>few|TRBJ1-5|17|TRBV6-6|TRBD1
TGTGCCACCACCTCGGGACAGGTACCAAGTGGCTATCAGCCCCAGCATTTT
CATTSGQVPSGYQPQHF
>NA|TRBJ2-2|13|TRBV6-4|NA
TGTGCCAGCTCGTCCATTAACACCGGGGAGCTGTTTTTT
CASSSINTGELFF
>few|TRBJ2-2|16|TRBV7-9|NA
TGTGCCAGCAGCCCCTCGGGGTACAAGAACACCGGGGAGCTGTTTTTT
CASSPSGYKNTGELFF
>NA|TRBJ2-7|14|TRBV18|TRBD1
TGTGCCAGCTCACTGGGGACAGGGACCTACGAGCAGTACTTC
CASSLGTGTYEQYF
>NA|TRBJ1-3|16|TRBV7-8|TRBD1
TGTGCCAGCAGCTCCGAGGGACAGGTCCCTGGAAACACCATATATTTT
CASSSEGQVPGNTIYF
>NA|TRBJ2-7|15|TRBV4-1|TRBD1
TGCGCCAGCAGCCAAATCGGGACAGGGGGCTGGGAGCAGTACTTC
CASSQIGTGGWEQYF
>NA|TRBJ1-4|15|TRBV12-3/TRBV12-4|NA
TGTGCCAGCAGTTTAGCGTGGCAGGGAGATGAAAAACTGTTTTTT
CASSLAWQGDEKLFF
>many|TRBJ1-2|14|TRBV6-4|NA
TGTGCCAGCAGTGACTCACCAGATGGAGATGGCTACACCTTC
CASSDSPDGDGYTF
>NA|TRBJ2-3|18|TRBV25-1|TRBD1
TGTGCCAGCAGTGACCGGGACAGGGACCTTCCCGGCACAGATACGCAGTATTTT
CASSDRDRDLPGTDTQYF
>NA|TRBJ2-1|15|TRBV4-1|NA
TGCGCCAGCAGCCAAGATAGAGGTTCGGGGGCCGAGCAGTTCTTC
CASSQDRGSGAEQFF
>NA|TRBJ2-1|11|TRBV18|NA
TGTGCCAGCTCAGGTACAGCTGAGCAGTTCTTC
CASSGTAEQFF
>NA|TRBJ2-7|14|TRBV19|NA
TGTGCCAGTAGTTTTGGACAGAACCTCTACGAGCAGTACTTC
CASSFGQNLYEQYF
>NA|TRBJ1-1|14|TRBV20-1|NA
TGCAGTGCCAAGACGGACACATTGAACACTGAAGCTTTCTTT
CSAKTDTLNTEAFF
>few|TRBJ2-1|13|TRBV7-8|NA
TGTGCCAGCACCCTAGGCGCCCGGAATGAGCAGTTCTTC
CASTLGARNEQFF
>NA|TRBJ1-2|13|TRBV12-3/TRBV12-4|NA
TGTGCCAGCAGTTTGAACAGTAACTATGGCTACACCTTC
CASSLNSNYGYTF
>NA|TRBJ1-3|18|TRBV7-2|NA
TGTGCCAGCAGCTTATCTGGACCGGGAGGGGCCCCTGGAAACACCATATATTTT
CASSLSGPGGAPGNTIYF
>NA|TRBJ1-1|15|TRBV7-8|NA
TGTGCCAGCAGCTTTGGCCTCCAGAGGGACACTGAAGCTTTCTTT
CASSFGLQRDTEAFF
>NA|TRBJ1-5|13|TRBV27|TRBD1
TGTGCCAGCAGCACGGGACAGGGGAACCCCCAGCATTTT
CASSTGQGNPQHF
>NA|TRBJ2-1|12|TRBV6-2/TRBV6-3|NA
TGTGCCAGCAGTGGAGGGGGAAATGAGCAGTTCTTC
CASSGGGNEQFF
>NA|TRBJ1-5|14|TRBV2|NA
TGTGCCAGCAGCGGGGAGGATAGCAATCAGCCCCAGCATTTT
CASSGEDSNQPQHF
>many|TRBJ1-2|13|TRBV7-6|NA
TGTGCCAGCAGCTACGGGGAGGGCTATGGCTACACCTTC
CASSYGEGYGYTF
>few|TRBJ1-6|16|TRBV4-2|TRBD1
TGTGCCAGCAGCCAAGGCGACAGGGTTATAGGTTCACCCCTCCACTTT
CASSQGDRVIGSPLHF
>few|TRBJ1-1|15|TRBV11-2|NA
TGTGCCAGCAGCTTAGGAGGTTTTAAGAACACTGAAGCTTTCTTT
CASSLGGFKNTEAFF
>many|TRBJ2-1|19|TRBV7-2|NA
TGTGCCAGCAGCTTAGATTTATCAGGTTTACCCAGCTCCTACAATGAGCAGTTCTTC
CASSLDLSGLPSSYNEQFF
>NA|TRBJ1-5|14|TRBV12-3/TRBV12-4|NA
TGTGCCAGCAGTTTAGAGGCAGCACATCAGCCCCAGCATTTT
CASSLEAAHQPQHF
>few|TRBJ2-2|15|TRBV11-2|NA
TGTGCCAGCAGCCGGCCTGCTTCGAACACCGGGGAGCTGTTTTTT
CASSRPASNTGELFF
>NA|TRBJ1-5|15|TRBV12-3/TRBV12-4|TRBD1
TGTGCCAGCACCCGGGACAGGGAAGGCAATCAGCCCCAGCATTTT
CASTRDREGNQPQHF
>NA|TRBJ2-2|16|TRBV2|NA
TGTGCCAGCAGTGAAAAAAAATGGCAAAACAGGGTGGAGCTGTTTTTT
CASSEKKWQNRVELFF
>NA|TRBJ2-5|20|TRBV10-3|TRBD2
TGTGCCATCAGTGAGTCATGGGTAGCGGGGGGCCGGTCCCTACAAGAGACCCAGTACTTC
CAISESWVAGGRSLQETQYF
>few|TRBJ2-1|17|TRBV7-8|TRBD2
TGTGCCAGCAGCGCCGGGGAGGGGACTAGCGGTGCAAATGAGCAGTTCTTC
CASSAGEGTSGANEQFF
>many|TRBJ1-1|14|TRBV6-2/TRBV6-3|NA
TGTGCCAGCAGGCTGGGGGCAGGGGACACTGAAGCTTTCTTT
CASRLGAGDTEAFF
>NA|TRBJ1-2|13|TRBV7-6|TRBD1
TGTGCCAGCAGCCCCTGGACAGGAAATGGCTACACCTTC
CASSPWTGNGYTF
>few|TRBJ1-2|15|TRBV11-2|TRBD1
TGTGCCAGCAGCTTAAATACAGGGGCTAACTATGGCTACACCTTC
CASSLNTGANYGYTF
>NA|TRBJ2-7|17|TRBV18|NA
TGTGCCAGCTCACCATTCGCCGGGCCTACCCTTGGGTACGAGCAGTACTTC
CASSPFAGPTLGYEQYF